This entry features one T cell receptor (beta chain) sequence. Its antigen is unidentified. This sample is drawn from a study of OX40 agonist ivuxolimab in advanced cancers. Study outcomes and limitations: Clonal expansion was seen in CD4+ and CD8+ blood T cells by week 6 at 0.1 to 3.0 mg/kg. Compared with others, partial responders at 0.1-3.0 mg/kg displayed clonal expansion among the lowest. Among T cells, CD8+ cells averaged more expanded clones than CD4+ cells.

Per germline, CDR1 MNHNY and CDR2 SVGAGI (reference sequence). V was cut by 4 bases and J by 7 bases, with 8 bases left in between. This CDR3 has 13 residues. Here immunoSEQ multiplex PCR was the method, and the copy in TCRdb shows in-frame clones only, minus some. The data contain tens of thousands of clones, roughly 85% of them singletons. The sample in question was CD4+ or CD8+ T cells sorted from blood, obtained in a trial of the OX40 agonist ivuxolimab. The source is an adult with an advanced solid tumor such as melanoma, head and neck, liver or kidney cancer. The V gene is TRBV6-6, the J gene TRBJ1-6, with D unresolved. In DNA, the CDR3 is TGTGCCAGCAGTTCACGGCCCAATTCACCCCTCCACTTT. It encodes CASSSRPNSPLHF.